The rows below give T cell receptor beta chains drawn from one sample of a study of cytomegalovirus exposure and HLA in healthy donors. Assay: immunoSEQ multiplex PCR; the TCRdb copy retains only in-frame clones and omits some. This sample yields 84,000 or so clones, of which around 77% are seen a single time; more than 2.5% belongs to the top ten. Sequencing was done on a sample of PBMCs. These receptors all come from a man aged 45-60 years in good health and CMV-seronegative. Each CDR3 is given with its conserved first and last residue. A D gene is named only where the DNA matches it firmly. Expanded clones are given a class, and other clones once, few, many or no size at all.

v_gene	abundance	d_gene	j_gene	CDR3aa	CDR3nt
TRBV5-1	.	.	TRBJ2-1	CASSLVQGEQFF	TGCGCCAGCAGCTTGGTTCAGGGCGAGCAGTTCTTC
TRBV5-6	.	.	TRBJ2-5	CASRPGNQETQYF	TGTGCCAGCAGGCCGGGGAACCAAGAGACCCAGTACTTC
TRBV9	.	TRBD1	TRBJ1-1	CASSPRTGNTEAFF	TGTGCCAGCAGCCCTCGGACAGGGAACACTGAAGCTTTCTTT
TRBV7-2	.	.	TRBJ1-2	CASSLGEVRQGYTF	TGTGCCAGCAGCTTAGGGGAGGTGCGCCAAGGCTACACCTTC
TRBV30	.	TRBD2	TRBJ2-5	CAWTGGGPRRTQYF	TGTGCCTGGACTGGGGGGGGTCCGAGAAGGACCCAGTACTTC
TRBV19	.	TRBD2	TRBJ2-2	CASSPRGGWDANTGELFF	TGTGCCAGTAGTCCACGGGGAGGGTGGGATGCGAACACCGGGGAGCTGTTTTTT
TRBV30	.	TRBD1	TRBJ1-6	CAWTGQPNSPLHF	TGTGCCTGGACGGGACAGCCGAATTCACCCCTCCACTTT
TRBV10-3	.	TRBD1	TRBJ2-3	CAISKQGQGRFTDTQYF	TGTGCCATCAGCAAACAAGGACAGGGCCGGTTCACAGATACGCAGTATTTT
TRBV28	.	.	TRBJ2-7	CASTLSGRGYEQYF	TGTGCCAGCACCTTGAGCGGACGGGGCTACGAGCAGTACTTC
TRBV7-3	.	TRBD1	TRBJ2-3	CASSLGQYPDTQYF	TGTGCCAGCAGCCTGGGACAGTACCCAGATACGCAGTATTTT
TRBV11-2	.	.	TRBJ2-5	CASSHPGTQQETQYF	TGTGCCAGCAGCCATCCGGGAACGCAACAAGAGACCCAGTACTTC
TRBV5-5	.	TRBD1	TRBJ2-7	CASSLKYSGQGINEQYF	TGTGCCAGCAGCTTGAAGTATTCCGGACAGGGGATCAACGAGCAGTACTTC
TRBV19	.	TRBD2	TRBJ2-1	CATHVHGGSEQFF	TGTGCCACTCATGTCCACGGGGGGAGTGAGCAGTTCTTC
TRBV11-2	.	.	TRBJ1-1	CASSSQGEAEAFF	TGTGCCAGCAGCTCGCAGGGTGAAGCCGAAGCTTTCTTT
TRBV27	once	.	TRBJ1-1	CASSLRGGFTEAFF	TGTGCCAGCAGTTTGCGGGGAGGCTTCACTGAAGCTTTCTTT
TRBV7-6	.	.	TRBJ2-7	CASSPRLGQTTYEQYF	TGTGCCAGCAGCCCTCGTTTGGGCCAAACCACCTACGAGCAGTACTTC
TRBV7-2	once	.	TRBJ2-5	CASSPGGAGGETQYF	TGTGCCAGCAGCCCAGGCGGGGCAGGGGGGGAGACCCAGTACTTC
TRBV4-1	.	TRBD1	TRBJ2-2	CASSQDRTGQTGELFF	TGCGCCAGCAGCCAAGACCGGACAGGGCAAACCGGGGAGCTGTTTTTT
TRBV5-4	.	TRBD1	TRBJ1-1	CASSSLREDRRKMEAFF	TGTGCCAGCAGCTCCCTCAGGGAGGACAGGCGGAAAATGGAAGCTTTCTTT
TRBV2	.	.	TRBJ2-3	CASSKILRTDTQYF	TGTGCCAGCAGTAAAATCCTACGCACAGATACGCAGTATTTT
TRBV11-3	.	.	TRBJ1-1	CASSWGRSTEAFF	TGTGCCAGCAGCTGGGGCAGGAGCACTGAAGCTTTCTTT
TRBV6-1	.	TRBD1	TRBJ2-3	CASRDDRGRLDTQYF	TGTGCCAGCAGAGACGACAGGGGGCGGCTGGATACGCAGTATTTT
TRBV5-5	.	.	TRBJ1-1	CASSLESATEAFF	TGTGCCAGCAGCTTGGAGAGTGCCACTGAAGCTTTCTTT
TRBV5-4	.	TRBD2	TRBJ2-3	CASSLSRGGTQYF	TGTGCCAGCAGCTTGAGTCGGGGGGGTACGCAGTATTTT
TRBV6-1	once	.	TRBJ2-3	CASRLERGTQYF	TGTGCCAGCAGACTAGAACGAGGTACGCAGTATTTT
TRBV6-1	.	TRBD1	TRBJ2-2	CASKRDRDTGELFF	TGTGCCAGCAAAAGGGACAGAGACACCGGGGAGCTGTTTTTT
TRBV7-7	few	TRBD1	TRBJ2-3	CASSSTGLTQYF	TGTGCTAGCAGTTCGACAGGGTTGACGCAGTATTTT
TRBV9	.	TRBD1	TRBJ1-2	CASSADPGTGGGYGYTF	TGTGCCAGCAGCGCCGACCCCGGGACAGGGGGCGGCTATGGCTACACCTTC
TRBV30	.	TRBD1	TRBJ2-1	CAWSGILRDRGRDEQFF	TGTGCCTGGAGTGGAATTCTCCGGGACAGGGGTAGGGATGAGCAGTTCTTC
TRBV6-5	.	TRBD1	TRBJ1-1	CASSYPGTGKAFF	TGTGCCAGCAGTTACCCTGGGACAGGGAAAGCTTTCTTT
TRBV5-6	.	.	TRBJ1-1	CASTQQDRTEAFF	TGTGCCAGCACCCAACAGGACCGCACTGAAGCTTTCTTT
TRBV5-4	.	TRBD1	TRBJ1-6	CASSLGTGGRNSPLHF	TGTGCCAGCAGCTTGGGGACAGGGGGCCGGAATTCACCCCTCCACTTT
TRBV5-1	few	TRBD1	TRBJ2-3	CASSRQGQTDTQYF	TGCGCCAGCAGCAGACAGGGGCAAACAGATACGCAGTATTTT